The present T cell receptor (beta chain) was sequenced within a study of technical replicates of blood from a handful of donors. Assay: immunoSEQ multiplex PCR; the TCRdb copy retains only in-frame clones and omits some. Of around 83,000 clones listed, around 94% are singletons. There are 15 residues in the CDR3. Deletions cut 0 bases from V and 1 base from J, with 9 bases between. Germline CDR1 is LGHNA and CDR2 is YSLEER. The origin of this receptor is a human donor in good health. The V and J genes are TRBV4-3 and TRBJ1-1; possibly TRBD1 for D (5 bases). Sequencing was carried out using T cells isolated from PBMCs. CDR3 in amino acids: CASSQEWGGNTEAFF. CDR3 nucleotide sequence: TGCGCCAGCAGCCAAGAATGGGGGGGGAACACTGAAGCTTTCTTT.